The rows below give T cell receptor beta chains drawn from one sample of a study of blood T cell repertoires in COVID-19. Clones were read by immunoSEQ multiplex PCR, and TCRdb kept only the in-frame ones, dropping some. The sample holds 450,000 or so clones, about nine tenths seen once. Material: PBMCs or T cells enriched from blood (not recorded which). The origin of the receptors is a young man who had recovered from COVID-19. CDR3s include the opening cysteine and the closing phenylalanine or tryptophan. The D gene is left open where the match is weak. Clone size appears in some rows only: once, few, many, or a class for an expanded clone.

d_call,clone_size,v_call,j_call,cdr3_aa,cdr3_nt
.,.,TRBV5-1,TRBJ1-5,CASGLTDSSNQPQHF,TGCGCCAGCGGCCTGACGGACAGTAGCAATCAGCCCCAGCATTTT
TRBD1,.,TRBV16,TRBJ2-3,CASSQSARGTTDTQYF,TGTGCCAGCAGCCAATCAGCCAGGGGGACCACAGATACGCAGTATTTT
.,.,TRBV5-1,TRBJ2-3,CASSLSPRTSTDTQYF,TGCGCCAGCAGCTTGTCCCCTCGAACTAGCACAGATACGCAGTATTTT
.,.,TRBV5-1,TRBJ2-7,CASSYMDSVKTSYEQYF,TGCGCCAGCAGCTATATGGATAGCGTCAAGACCTCCTACGAGCAGTACTTC
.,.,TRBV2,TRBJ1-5,CASSDGRFSNQPQHF,TGTGCCAGCAGTGATGGGCGCTTTAGCAATCAGCCCCAGCATTTT
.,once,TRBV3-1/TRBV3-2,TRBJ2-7,CASSQVGSEQYF,TGTGCCAGCAGCCAAGTGGGGAGCGAGCAGTACTTC
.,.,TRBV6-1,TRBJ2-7,CASSEETEFSYEQYF,TGTGCCAGCAGTGAAGAGACAGAATTCTCCTACGAGCAGTACTTC
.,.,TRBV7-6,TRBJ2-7,CASSLNQRLSEQYF,TGTGCCAGCAGCTTGAATCAACGGTTGAGCGAGCAGTACTTC
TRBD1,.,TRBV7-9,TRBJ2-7,CASSQGKDRLFSYEQYF,TGTGCCAGCAGCCAGGGAAAGGACAGGCTATTCTCCTACGAGCAGTACTTC
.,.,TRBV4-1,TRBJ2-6,CASSQDRVTGANVLTF,TGCGCCAGCAGCCAAGACAGGGTCACTGGGGCCAACGTCCTGACTTTC
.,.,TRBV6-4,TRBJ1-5,CASSEGAGDNQPQHF,TGTGCCAGCAGTGAAGGGGCAGGGGACAATCAGCCCCAGCATTTT
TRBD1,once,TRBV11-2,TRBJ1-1,CASSSLRTGGGEAFF,TGTGCCAGCAGCTCCCTTCGGACAGGGGGCGGCGAAGCTTTCTTT
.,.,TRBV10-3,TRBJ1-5,CAITPGSWQPQHF,TGTGCCATCACCCCAGGTTCGTGGCAGCCCCAGCATTTT
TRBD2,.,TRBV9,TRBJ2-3,CASSGSSGRVGDTQYF,TGTGCCAGCAGCGGCTCTAGCGGGAGGGTGGGAGATACGCAGTATTTT
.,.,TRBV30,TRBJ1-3,CAWSVGDSGNTIYF,TGTGCCTGGAGTGTCGGGGACTCTGGAAACACCATATATTTT
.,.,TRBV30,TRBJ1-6,CAWNRDTNSPLHF,TGTGCCTGGAACCGGGACACTAATTCACCCCTCCACTTT
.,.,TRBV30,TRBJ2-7,CAWSGGQPARYEQYF,TGTGCCTGGAGCGGGGGACAGCCAGCGCGGTACGAGCAGTACTTC
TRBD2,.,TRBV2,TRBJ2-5,CASSSSGGAGETQYF,TGTGCCAGCAGTTCTAGCGGGGGGGCAGGAGAGACCCAGTACTTC
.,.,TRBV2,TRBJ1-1,CASSASDRPGREAFF,TGTGCCAGCAGTGCAAGCGACAGACCCGGGCGTGAAGCTTTCTTT
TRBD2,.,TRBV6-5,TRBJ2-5,CASRERGEAGETQYF,TGTGCCAGCAGGGAGCGGGGAGAAGCCGGGGAGACCCAGTACTTC
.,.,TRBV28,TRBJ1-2,CASSFRAGHGYTF,TGTGCCAGCAGTTTCAGGGCAGGGCATGGCTACACCTTC
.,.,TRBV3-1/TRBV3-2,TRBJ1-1,CASSQGPRAEAFF,TGTGCCAGCAGCCAGGGCCCGAGGGCTGAAGCTTTCTTT
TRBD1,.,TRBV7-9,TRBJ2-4,CASSTLQGADIQYF,TGTGCCAGCAGTACATTACAGGGGGCGGACATTCAGTACTTC
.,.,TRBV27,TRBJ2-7,CASSPSTSASYEQYF,TGTGCCAGCAGTCCGAGCACCAGTGCTAGCTACGAGCAGTACTTC
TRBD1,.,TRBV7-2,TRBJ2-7,CASSSTTGSLHEQYF,TGTGCCAGCAGCTCTACGACAGGGAGCCTCCACGAGCAGTACTTC
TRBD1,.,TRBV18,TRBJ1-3,CASSQRAGTVVSGNTIYF,TGTGCCAGCTCCCAGAGAGCCGGGACAGTAGTCTCTGGAAACACCATATATTTT
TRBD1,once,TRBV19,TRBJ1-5,CASSRTGGDNQPQHF,TGTGCCAGTAGTAGGACAGGGGGTGACAATCAGCCCCAGCATTTT
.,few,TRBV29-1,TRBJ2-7,CSVEDRQYEQYF,TGCAGCGTTGAGGACAGACAATACGAGCAGTACTTC
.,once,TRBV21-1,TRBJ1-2,CASSCREFYGRGGTF,TGTGCCAGCAGCTGTCGGGAGTTTTATGGGCGCGGGGGCACCTTC
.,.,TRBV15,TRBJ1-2,CATSRDRGEEVGYTF,TGTGCCACCAGCAGAGACAGGGGAGAAGAGGTTGGCTACACCTTC
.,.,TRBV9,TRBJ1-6,CASSADLLNSPLHF,TGTGCCAGCAGCGCGGACTTGCTCAATTCACCCCTCCACTTT
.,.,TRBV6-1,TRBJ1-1,CASSEGYRLGTEAFF,TGTGCCAGCAGTGAAGGGTACAGGTTGGGGACTGAAGCTTTCTTT